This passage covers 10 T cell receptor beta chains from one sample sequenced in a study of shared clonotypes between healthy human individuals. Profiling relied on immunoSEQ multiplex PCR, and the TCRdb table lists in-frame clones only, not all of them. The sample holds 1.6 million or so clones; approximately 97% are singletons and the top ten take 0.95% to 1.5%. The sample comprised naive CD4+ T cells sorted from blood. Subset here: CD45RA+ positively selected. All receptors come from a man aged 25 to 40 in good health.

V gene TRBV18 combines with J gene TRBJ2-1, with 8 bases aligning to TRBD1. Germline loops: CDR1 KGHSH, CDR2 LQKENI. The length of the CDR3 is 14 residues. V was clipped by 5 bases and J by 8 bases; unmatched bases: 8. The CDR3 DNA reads TGTGCCAGCTCATATAGGACAGGGACCGATGAGCAGTTCTTC. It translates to CASSYRTGTDEQFF.

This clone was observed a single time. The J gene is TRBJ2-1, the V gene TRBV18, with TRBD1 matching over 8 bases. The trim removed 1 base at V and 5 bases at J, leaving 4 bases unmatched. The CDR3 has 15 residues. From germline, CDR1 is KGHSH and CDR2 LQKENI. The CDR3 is CASSPRTGGNNEQFF. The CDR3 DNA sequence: TGTGCCAGCTCACCACGAACAGGGGGTAACAATGAGCAGTTCTTC.

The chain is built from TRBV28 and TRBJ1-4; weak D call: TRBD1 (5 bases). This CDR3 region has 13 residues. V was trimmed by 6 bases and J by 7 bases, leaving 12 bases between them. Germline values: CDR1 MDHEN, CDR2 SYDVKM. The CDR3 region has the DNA TGTGCCAGCAGCGGAACTGGGGCTGAAAAACTGTTTTTT. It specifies CASSGTGAEKLFF.

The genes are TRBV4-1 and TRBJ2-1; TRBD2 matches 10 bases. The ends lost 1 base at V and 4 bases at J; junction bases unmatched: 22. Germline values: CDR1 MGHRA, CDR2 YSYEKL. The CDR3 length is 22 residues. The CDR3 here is CASSQVGLDTSGTPNLYNEQFF. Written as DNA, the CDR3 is TGCGCCAGCAGCCAAGTTGGTTTGGATACTAGCGGGACCCCTAACCTTTACAATGAGCAGTTCTTC.

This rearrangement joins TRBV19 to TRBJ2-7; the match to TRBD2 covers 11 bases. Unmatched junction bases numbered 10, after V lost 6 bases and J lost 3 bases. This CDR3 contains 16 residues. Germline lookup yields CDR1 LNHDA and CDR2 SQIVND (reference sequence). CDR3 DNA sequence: TGTGCCAGTAGGGGAGGGACTAGCGGTAACCACTACGAGCAGTACTTC. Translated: CASRGGTSGNHYEQYF.

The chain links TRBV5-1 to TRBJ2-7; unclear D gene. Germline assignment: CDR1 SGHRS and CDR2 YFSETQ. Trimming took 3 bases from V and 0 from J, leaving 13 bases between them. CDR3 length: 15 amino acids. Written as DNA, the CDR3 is TGCGCCAGCAGCTGGCGGACGGATAGCTCCTACGAGCAGTACTTC. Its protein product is CASSWRTDSSYEQYF.

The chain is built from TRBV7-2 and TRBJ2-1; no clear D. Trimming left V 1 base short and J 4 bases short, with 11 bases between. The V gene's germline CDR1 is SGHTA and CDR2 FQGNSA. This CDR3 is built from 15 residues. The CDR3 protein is CASSLVDGLYNEQFF. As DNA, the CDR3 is TGTGCCAGCAGCTTAGTTGATGGGCTATACAATGAGCAGTTCTTC.

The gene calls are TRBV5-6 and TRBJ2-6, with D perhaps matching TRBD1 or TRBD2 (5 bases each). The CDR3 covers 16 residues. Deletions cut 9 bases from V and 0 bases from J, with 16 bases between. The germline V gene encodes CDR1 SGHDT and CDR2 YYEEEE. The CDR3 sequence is CATRLGRTSGANVLTF. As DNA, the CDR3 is TGTGCCACCCGTTTGGGACGGACCTCTGGGGCCAACGTCCTGACTTTC.

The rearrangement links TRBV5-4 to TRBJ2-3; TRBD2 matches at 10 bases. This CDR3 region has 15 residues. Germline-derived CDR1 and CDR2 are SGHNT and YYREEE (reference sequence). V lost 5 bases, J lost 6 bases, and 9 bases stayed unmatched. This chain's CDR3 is CASRRGTSARDTQYF. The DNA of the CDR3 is TGTGCCAGCAGAAGAGGGACTAGCGCCCGTGATACGCAGTATTTT.

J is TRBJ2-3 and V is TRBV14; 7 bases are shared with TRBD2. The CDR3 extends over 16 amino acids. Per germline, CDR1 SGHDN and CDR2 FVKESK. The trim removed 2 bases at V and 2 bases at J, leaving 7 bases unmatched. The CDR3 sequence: CASSQFPGLPTDTQYF. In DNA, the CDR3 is TGTGCCAGCAGCCAATTCCCGGGACTACCCACAGATACGCAGTATTTT.